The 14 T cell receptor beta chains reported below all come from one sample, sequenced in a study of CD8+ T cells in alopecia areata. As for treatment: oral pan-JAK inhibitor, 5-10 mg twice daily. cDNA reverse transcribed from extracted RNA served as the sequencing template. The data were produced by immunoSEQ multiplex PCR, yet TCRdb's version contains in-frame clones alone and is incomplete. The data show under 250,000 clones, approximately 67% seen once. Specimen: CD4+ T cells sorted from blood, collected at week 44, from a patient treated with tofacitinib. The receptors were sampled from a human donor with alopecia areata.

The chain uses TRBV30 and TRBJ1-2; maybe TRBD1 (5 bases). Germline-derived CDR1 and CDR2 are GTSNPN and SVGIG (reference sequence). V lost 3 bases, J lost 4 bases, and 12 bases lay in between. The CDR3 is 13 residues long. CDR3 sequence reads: CAWRSRATYGYTF. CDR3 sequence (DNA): TGTGCCTGGAGGTCCAGGGCTACCTATGGCTACACCTTC.

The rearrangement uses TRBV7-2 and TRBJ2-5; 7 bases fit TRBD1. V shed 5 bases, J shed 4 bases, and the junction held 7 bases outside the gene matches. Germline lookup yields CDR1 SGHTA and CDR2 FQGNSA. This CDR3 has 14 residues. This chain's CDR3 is CASSLDREAETQYF. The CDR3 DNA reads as TGTGCCAGCAGCCTAGACAGGGAAGCAGAGACCCAGTACTTC.

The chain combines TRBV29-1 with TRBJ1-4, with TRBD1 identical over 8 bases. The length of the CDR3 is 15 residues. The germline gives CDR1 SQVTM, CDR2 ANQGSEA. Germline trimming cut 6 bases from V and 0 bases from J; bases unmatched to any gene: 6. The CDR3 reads CSVGDRHATNEKLFF. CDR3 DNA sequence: TGCAGCGTCGGGGACAGGCATGCAACTAATGAAAAACTGTTTTTT.

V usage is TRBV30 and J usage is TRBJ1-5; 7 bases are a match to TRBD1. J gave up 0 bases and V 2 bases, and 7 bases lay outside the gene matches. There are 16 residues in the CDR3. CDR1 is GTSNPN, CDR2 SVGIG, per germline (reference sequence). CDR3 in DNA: TGTGCCTGGAGTATCCAGGGGGGGTATAGCAATCAGCCCCAGCATTTT. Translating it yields CAWSIQGGYSNQPQHF.

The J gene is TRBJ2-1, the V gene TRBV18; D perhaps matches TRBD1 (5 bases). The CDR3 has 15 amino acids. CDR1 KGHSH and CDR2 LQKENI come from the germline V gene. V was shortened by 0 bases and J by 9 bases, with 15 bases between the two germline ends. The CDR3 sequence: CASSPPVITGSEQFF. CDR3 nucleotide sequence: TGTGCCAGCTCACCACCGGTGATCACAGGCAGTGAGCAGTTCTTC.

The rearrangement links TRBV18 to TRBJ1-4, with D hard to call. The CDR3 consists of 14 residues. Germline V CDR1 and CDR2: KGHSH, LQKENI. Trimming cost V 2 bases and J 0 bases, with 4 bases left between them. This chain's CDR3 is CASSPATTNEKLFF. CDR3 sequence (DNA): TGTGCCAGCTCACCAGCCACAACTAATGAAAAACTGTTTTTT.

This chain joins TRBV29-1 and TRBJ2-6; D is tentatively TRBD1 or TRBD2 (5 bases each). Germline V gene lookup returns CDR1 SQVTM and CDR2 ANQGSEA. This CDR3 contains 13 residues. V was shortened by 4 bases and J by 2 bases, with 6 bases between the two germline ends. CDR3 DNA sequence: TGCAGCGTTGGAGGGGCTGGGGCCAACGTCCTGACTTTC. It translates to CSVGGAGANVLTF.

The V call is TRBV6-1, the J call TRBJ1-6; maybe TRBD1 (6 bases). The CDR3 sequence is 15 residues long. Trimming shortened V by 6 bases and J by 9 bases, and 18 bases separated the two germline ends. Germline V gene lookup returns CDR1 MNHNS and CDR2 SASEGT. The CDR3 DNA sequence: TGTGCCAGCAGGCAGCAAGGGGGATTGGGTTCACCCCTCCACTTT. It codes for CASRQQGGLGSPLHF.

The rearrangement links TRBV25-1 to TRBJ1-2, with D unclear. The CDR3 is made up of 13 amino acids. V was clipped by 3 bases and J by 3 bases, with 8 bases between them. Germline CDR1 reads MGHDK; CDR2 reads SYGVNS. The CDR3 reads CASSEVPYYGYTF. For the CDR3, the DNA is TGTGCCAGCAGTGAGGTCCCGTACTATGGCTACACCTTC.

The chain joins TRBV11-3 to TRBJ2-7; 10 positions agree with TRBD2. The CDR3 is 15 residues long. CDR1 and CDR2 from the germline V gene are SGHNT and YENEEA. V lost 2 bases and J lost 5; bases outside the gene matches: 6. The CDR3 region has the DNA TGTGCCAGCAGCTTAATTGGGACTAGCGTTCACGAGCAGTACTTC. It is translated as CASSLIGTSVHEQYF.

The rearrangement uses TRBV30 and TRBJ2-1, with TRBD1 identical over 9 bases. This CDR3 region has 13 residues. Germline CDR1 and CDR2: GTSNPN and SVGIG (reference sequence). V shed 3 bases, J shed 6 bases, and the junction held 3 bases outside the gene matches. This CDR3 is CAWRTTGGNEQFF. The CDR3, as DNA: TGTGCCTGGAGGACGACAGGGGGCAATGAGCAGTTCTTC.

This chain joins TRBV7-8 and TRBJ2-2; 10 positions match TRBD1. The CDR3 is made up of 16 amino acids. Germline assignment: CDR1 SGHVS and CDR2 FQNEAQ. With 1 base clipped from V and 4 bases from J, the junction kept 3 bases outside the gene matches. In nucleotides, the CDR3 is TGTGCCAGCAGCTTAGGGACAGGGGGTCGCACCGGGGAGCTGTTTTTT. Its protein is CASSLGTGGRTGELFF.

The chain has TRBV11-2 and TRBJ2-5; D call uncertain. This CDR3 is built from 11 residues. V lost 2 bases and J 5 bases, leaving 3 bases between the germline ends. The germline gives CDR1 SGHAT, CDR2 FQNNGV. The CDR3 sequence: CASSLHETQYF. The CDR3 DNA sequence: TGTGCCAGCAGCTTACACGAGACCCAGTACTTC.

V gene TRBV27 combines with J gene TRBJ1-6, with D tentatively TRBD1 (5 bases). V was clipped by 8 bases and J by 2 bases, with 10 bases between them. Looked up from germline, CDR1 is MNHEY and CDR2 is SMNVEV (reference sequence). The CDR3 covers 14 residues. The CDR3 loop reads CASSDRPYNSPLHF. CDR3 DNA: TGTGCCAGCTCTGACAGACCCTATAATTCACCCCTCCACTTT.